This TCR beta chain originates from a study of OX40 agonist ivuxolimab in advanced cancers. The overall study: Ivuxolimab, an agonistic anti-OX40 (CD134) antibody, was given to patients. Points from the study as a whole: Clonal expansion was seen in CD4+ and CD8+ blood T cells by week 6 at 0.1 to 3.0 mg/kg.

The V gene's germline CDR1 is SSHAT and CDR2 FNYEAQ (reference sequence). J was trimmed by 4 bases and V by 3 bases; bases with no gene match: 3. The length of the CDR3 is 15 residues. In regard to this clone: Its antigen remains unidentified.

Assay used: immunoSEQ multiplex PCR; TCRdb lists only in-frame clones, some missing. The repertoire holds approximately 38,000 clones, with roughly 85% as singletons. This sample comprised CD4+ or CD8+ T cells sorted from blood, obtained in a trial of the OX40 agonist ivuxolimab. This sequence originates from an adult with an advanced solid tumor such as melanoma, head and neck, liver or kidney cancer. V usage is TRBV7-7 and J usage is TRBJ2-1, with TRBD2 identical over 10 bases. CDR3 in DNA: TGTGCCAGCAGCTTGGCTAGCGGGGGATACAATGAGCAGTTCTTC. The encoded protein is CASSLASGGYNEQFF.